The source of this TCR beta chain is a study of Ad26.COV2.S vaccination and SARS-CoV-2 variants. Study outcomes and limitations: Responses of T cells in total may have been underestimated by the TCR breadth and depth analyses.

Generated by immunoSEQ multiplex PCR, the TCRdb table keeps only in-frame clones and is missing some. The sample yields some 290,000 clones, around 83% seen once. A remark on this clone: Its antigen remains unknown.

This CDR3 contains 12 residues. The V end was cut by 4 bases, the J end by 3 bases, with 6 bases between. Germline values: CDR1 MNHEY, CDR2 SMNVEV (reference sequence). Treatment defined: 15 to 20 received Ad26.COV2.S at low or high dose, single or two shots; a few received placebo; per-sample allocation not given. Samples analyzed were those drawn on day 63 after the first vaccine or placebo injection. The donor's status was that of an adult aged 18-55 years in Boston. Here the sequenced sample was peripheral blood, taken in a trial of Ad26.COV2.S vaccine versus placebo. The chain has TRBV27 and TRBJ1-2; no definite D call. This TCR was recovered from a person between 18 and 65 years old who received the Ad26.COV2.S COVID-19 vaccine or a placebo. The CDR3 loop reads CASSSRYYGYTF. The CDR3 bases are TGTGCCAGCAGTTCCAGGTACTATGGCTACACCTTC.